A selection of T cell receptor beta chains follows, all from one sample in a study of T-cell reconstitution after alpha-beta-depleted transplantation in children. In TCRdb, the PCR reads were re-called with MiXCR into one record per CDR3 protein. This table holds a few hundred thousand distinct CDR3 sequences, roughly 18% found once. The sample in question was PBMCs from the stem cell graft donor, obtained from the stem cell graft. These TCRs come from a human donor who donated a stem cell graft to a child with acute lymphoblastic leukemia. Both conserved end residues are part of each CDR3. D genes are given only for firm matches. Size is omitted from some rows. Given values are once, few, many or a class for expanded clones.

>NA|13|TRBV10-3|TRBJ1-2|few
TGTGCCATCAGTGAGGCTAGTCTCTATGGCTACACCTTC
CAISEASLYGYTF
>NA|12|TRBV7-9|TRBJ2-7|NA
TGTGCCAGCAGCCTCTTTTCTGACGAGCAGTACTTC
CASSLFSDEQYF
>NA|13|TRBV4-1|TRBJ2-3|many
TGCGCCAGCAGCCAGGGTAGGGGCGATACGCAGTATTTT
CASSQGRGDTQYF
>NA|15|TRBV2|TRBJ2-6|many
TGTGCCAGCCTCACCATAACCTCAGGGGCCAACGTCCTGACTTTC
CASLTITSGANVLTF
>TRBD2|14|TRBV27|TRBJ2-7|few
TGTGCCACACGATCGGGACTAGCAGGTCTCGAGCAGTACTTC
CATRSGLAGLEQYF
>TRBD1|17|TRBV15|TRBJ2-2|few
TGTGCCACCAGCAGAGATCCCCCAGGGGGACGTGCCGGGGAGCTGTTTTTT
CATSRDPPGGRAGELFF
>TRBD2|15|TRBV5-1|TRBJ2-3|few
TGCGCCAGCAGCCACGGACTAGCGGGCCAGAACACGCAGTATTTT
CASSHGLAGQNTQYF
>NA|14|TRBV27|TRBJ2-7|NA
TGTGCCACCGGCTTATCGGGTCTAGCCTACGAGCAGTACTTC
CATGLSGLAYEQYF
>TRBD1|16|TRBV4-1|TRBJ1-6|NA
TGCGCCAGCAGCCAAGGGCCGGGACAGGCTAATTCACCCCTCCACTTT
CASSQGPGQANSPLHF
>NA|15|TRBV29-1|TRBJ2-1|few
TGCAGCGTTGAAATGTCTCCTAGCTCCTACAATGAGCAGTTCTTC
CSVEMSPSSYNEQFF
>NA|14|TRBV6-1|TRBJ1-1|NA
TGTGCCAGCAGTGGGGGGTGGGCGATCACTGAAGCTTTCTTT
CASSGGWAITEAFF
>TRBD1|17|TRBV10-3|TRBJ1-1|NA
TGTGCCATCGGCACCACTCCGGGACAGGGAGGTAGGACTGAAGCTTTCTTT
CAIGTTPGQGGRTEAFF